The rows below give T cell receptor beta chains drawn from one sample of a study of low-dose radiotherapy and immunotherapy resistance in tumors. TCRdb re-derived calls from the reads in MiXCR, one entry per CDR3 protein. The sample includes some 45,000 distinct CDR3 sequences, 12% of them seen just once. The material sequenced was PBMCs, taken before treatment. The origin of the receptors is a female donor with ovarian cancer. The CDR3 runs from the conserved cysteine through the conserved F or W. The D gene is left open where the match is weak. Sizes are listed as once, few, many, or a class for an expanded clone.

clone size: many
J gene: TRBJ2-7
V gene: TRBV7-6
D gene: TRBD2
CDR3 protein: CASSLASGGSYEQYF
CDR3 DNA: TGTGCCAGCAGCCTCGCTAGCGGGGGGTCCTACGAGCAGTACTTC

clone size: many
J gene: TRBJ1-1
V gene: TRBV27
D gene: TRBD1
CDR3 protein: CASHRQGAEGTEAFF
CDR3 DNA: TGTGCCAGCCACAGACAGGGGGCAGAAGGGACTGAAGCTTTCTTT

clone size: many
J gene: TRBJ1-2
V gene: TRBV11-2
D gene: TRBD1
CDR3 protein: CASSARTGGVPKAYGYTF
CDR3 DNA: TGTGCCAGCAGCGCGAGGACAGGGGGCGTCCCCAAGGCCTATGGCTACACCTTC

clone size: many
J gene: TRBJ1-1
V gene: TRBV2
D gene: NA
CDR3 protein: CASSNQGTLHTEAFF
CDR3 DNA: TGTGCCAGCAGTAATCAGGGGACCTTGCACACTGAAGCTTTCTTT

clone size: many
J gene: TRBJ1-1
V gene: TRBV5-1
D gene: NA
CDR3 protein: CASSLVQPLNTEAFF
CDR3 DNA: TGCGCCAGCAGCTTGGTGCAGCCTTTAAACACTGAAGCTTTCTTT

clone size: many
J gene: TRBJ1-3
V gene: TRBV25-1
D gene: NA
CDR3 protein: CASASGGNTIYF
CDR3 DNA: TGTGCCAGCGCTAGTGGGGGAAACACCATATATTTT

clone size: many
J gene: TRBJ1-2
V gene: TRBV19
D gene: TRBD1
CDR3 protein: CASSVRQGYGYTF
CDR3 DNA: TGTGCCAGTAGTGTTCGACAGGGCTATGGCTACACCTTC

clone size: many
J gene: TRBJ1-2
V gene: TRBV10-3
D gene: TRBD1
CDR3 protein: CAITDGQGNGYTF
CDR3 DNA: TGTGCCATCACCGACGGACAGGGGAATGGCTACACCTTC

clone size: many
J gene: TRBJ2-2
V gene: TRBV9
D gene: NA
CDR3 protein: CASSVDSGGVTGELFF
CDR3 DNA: TGTGCCAGCAGCGTCGACTCCGGAGGAGTCACCGGGGAGCTGTTTTTT

clone size: many
J gene: TRBJ2-1
V gene: TRBV20-1
D gene: TRBD2
CDR3 protein: CSRTSGGEQFF
CDR3 DNA: TGCAGTCGGACTAGCGGGGGTGAGCAGTTCTTC